This T cell receptor (beta chain) was sequenced during a study of blood T cell repertoires in COVID-19 (dated by TCRdb to 2018 to 2020). As for the study more broadly: Collaborator samples came from the United States, Italy and Spain and covered acute and convalescent phases of COVID-19. The material from the prospective study consisted of cDNA or gDNA derived from T cells, B-cell-depleted T cells, or PBMCs. The dataset comprised deeply sampled blood TCRbeta repertoires from subjects exposed to, actively infected with, or recovered from COVID-19. The repertoires were released in a freely available public database intended as a resource for research on the immune response to SARS-CoV-2. Samples came from the ongoing ImmuneRACE study (first 160 participants) plus 1,254 subjects from 6 global collaborators. The sample metadata nearly always contained a de-identified subject ID, COVID-19 status, age in years and sex. Where available, HLA class I and class II types were obtained from metadata supplied by the sample provider rather than from assay-based typing.

From cysteine to phenylalanine, the CDR3 is 13 amino acids long. Kept here is only the CDR3 DNA, which spans 39 bases and is read in frame from base 1. Cut back by 3 bases and 2 bases, the V and J ends lie 5 bases apart. The germline V gene supplies CDR1 MGHRA and CDR2 YSYEKL. General findings and caveats noted by the study authors: The quantity of clinical and demographic metadata differed by source and by participant and was supplied without curation.

Participants in the prospective study were aged about 18 to 95 years, lived in 20 to 25 United States geographic areas, and enrolled through a virtual design. In the prospective study, participants were assigned to cohorts based on the clinical history participants reported in a screening survey and a study questionnaire. In the prospective study, mobile phlebotomists collected whole blood, serum and a nasopharyngeal or oropharyngeal swab from each participant. Additional blood draws and questionnaires over an approximately two-month period could optionally be provided by prospective study participants. Before DNA extraction, blood samples from the prospective study were shipped at room temperature or frozen. Notes on this clone: Its antigen target is currently unknown. No clone much larger than this one lies a single base away; base qualities are absent.

The immunoSEQ Assay, a bias-controlled multiplex PCR, was used to amplify TCRbeta CDR3 regions from genomic DNA. In the paper's pipeline: Within the assay, amplification of reference gene primers was used to estimate how many nucleated cells each sample contained. To quantify the absolute abundance of each unique TCRbeta CDR3 rearrangement, sequence reads were collapsed and filtered. For each sample, productive Simpson clonality was calculated by taking the square root of Simpson's diversity index across productive rearrangements. TCRdb stores this immuneACCESS table with in-frame sequences only. Part of the clones is absent; in the studies checked, under half of the shortfall reflects unresolved V genes, and no reason is known for the rest. The DNA gave D and trimming, while V, J and clone size come from that table. The sample table records 380,000 or so clones; roughly 90% of these occur just once. The ten largest clones capture roughly 2% of the sample.

This TCR was sampled from a middle-aged woman with acute COVID-19. Recombination linked TRBV4-1 to TRBJ1-5, with the D gene uncertain. The sequenced sample was PBMCs or T cells enriched from blood (not recorded which). The base sequence is TGCGCCAGCAGCCAGTATGGCAATCAGCCCCAGCATTTT. Translated, it reads CASSQYGNQPQHF.